This TCR beta chain was obtained from a study of a mutant IDH1 vaccine in newly diagnosed glioma. Study-level results: There seemed to be no relation between pseudoprogression and changes in top peripheral T cell clonotypes.

The time point was: baseline, week 1 (first vaccination visit). Described treatment: pre-vaccination baseline after standard-of-care therapy. The donors' diagnosis was new WHO grade 3 or 4 astrocytoma that was IDH1-mutant and ATRX-lost. The protocol was immunoSEQ multiplex PCR, while the TCRdb copy is restricted to in-frame clones and leaves out a portion. The table records about 68,000 clones, approximately 79% of them present only once. Details on this clone: Its antigen is unidentified.

The ends lost 4 bases at V and 4 bases at J; junction bases unmatched: 3. Germline CDR1 is MGHRA and CDR2 is YSYEKL. The length of the CDR3 is 14 residues. The specimen was PBMCs, collected from a glioma patient treated with radiotherapy, temozolomide or both. The chain recombines TRBV4-1 with TRBJ1-2; 10 positions agree with TRBD1. The origin of this receptor is a man aged 50 to 59 with glioma. CDR3 sequence reads: CASSRDRGGYGYTF. The CDR3 bases are TGCGCCAGCAGCCGGGACAGGGGCGGCTATGGCTACACCTTC.